A single sample gave rise to the 32 T cell receptor beta chains below, sequenced in a study of blood T cell repertoires in COVID-19. Clones were read by immunoSEQ multiplex PCR, and TCRdb kept only the in-frame ones, dropping some. The repertoire holds under 350,000 clones, with 70% to 90% as singletons. Sample: PBMCs or T cells enriched from blood (not recorded which). These receptors all come from a man aged 25-45 years who had recovered from COVID-19.

This sequence joins TRBV6-1 and TRBJ1-1; possible D gene TRBD1, 5 bases. The ends were cut back, 0 bases at V and 7 bases at J, with 9 bases in the middle. The CDR3 length is 13 residues. The germline gives CDR1 MNHNS, CDR2 SASEGT. CDR3 region: CASSEAMGLEAFF. Written as DNA, the CDR3 is TGTGCCAGCAGTGAAGCGATGGGACTTGAAGCTTTCTTT.

CDR3 in amino acids: CASNDRGTISRNEQFF. The CDR3 DNA sequence: TGTGCCAGTAATGACAGGGGAACTATTTCACGGAATGAGCAGTTCTTC. This chain links TRBV19 with TRBJ2-1, with 8 bases matching TRBD1. This CDR3 contains 16 residues. V was pared by 7 bases and J by 7 bases, with 15 bases of the junction left unmatched. Germline loops: CDR1 LNHDA, CDR2 SQIVND (reference sequence).

The chain is built from TRBV5-1 and TRBJ2-1; 9 bases agree with TRBD1. After removal of 4 bases from V and 10 bases from J, the junction contained 12 bases not matched to a gene. Germline V CDR1 and CDR2: SGHRS, YFSETQ. The CDR3 length is 15 residues. The CDR3, as DNA: TGCGCCAGCAGCCCGGACGGGACAGGGTCCCGGGAGCAGTTCTTC. This sequence encodes CASSPDGTGSREQFF. Variable domain in full (rest from reference TRBV5-1 and TRBJ2-1): KAGVTQTPRYLIKTRGQQVTLSCSPISGHRSVSWYQQTPGQGLQFLFEYFSETQRNKGNFPGRFSGRQFSNSRSEMNVSTLELGDSALYLCASSPDGTGSREQFFGPGTRLTVL.

This clone occurred once. The chain carries TRBV28 and TRBJ1-1; the D is unclear. The CDR3 spans 14 residues. Germline CDR1 and CDR2: MDHEN and SYDVKM. V was trimmed by 7 bases and J by 4 bases, leaving 16 bases between them. This CDR3 is CASISPGSRTEAFF. The CDR3 DNA reads as TGTGCCAGCATTTCCCCCGGGTCTCGCACTGAAGCTTTCTTT.

The gene calls are TRBV7-2 and TRBJ2-5; 7 positions match TRBD1. Trimming cost V 4 bases and J 0 bases; bases outside gene matches: 8. The CDR3 consists of 16 residues. Germline values: CDR1 SGHTA, CDR2 FQGNSA. In DNA form, the CDR3 reads TGTGCCAGCAGCTCTCAACAGGGGATGTACCAAGAGACCCAGTACTTC. Its translation: CASSSQQGMYQETQYF.

The rearrangement uses TRBV24-1 and TRBJ2-3, with TRBD2 matching over 7 bases. With 5 bases clipped from V and 1 base from J, the junction kept 2 bases outside the gene matches. Per the germline V gene, CDR1 is KGHDR and CDR2 is SFDVKD. This CDR3 is built from 14 residues. CDR3 nucleotides: TGTGCCACCAGTGGGGCGGGAGGCACAGATACGCAGTATTTT. Translating it yields CATSGAGGTDTQYF.

The rearrangement joins TRBV12-3 or TRBV12-4 to TRBJ1-1, with unresolved D. The germline V and J ends were trimmed by 6 bases and 0 bases, with 5 bases remaining between them. This CDR3 comprises 12 residues. CDR3 loop: CASRLLNTEAFF. The CDR3 DNA reads TGTGCCAGCAGGCTATTGAACACTGAAGCTTTCTTT.

V is TRBV10-2 and J is TRBJ1-5; D unresolved. The CDR3 length is 15 residues. Germline CDR1 and CDR2: WSHSY and SAAADI. V was cut by 6 bases and J by 3 bases, with 15 bases left in between. CDR3 region: CASRSVLQINQPQHF. The CDR3 nucleotides are TGCGCCAGCAGGAGTGTATTACAGATCAATCAGCCCCAGCATTTT.

To note about this clone: A read error may explain this, as a much larger clone is one base away. The chain carries TRBV6-1 and TRBJ2-7, with 12 bases that match TRBD2. There are 14 residues in the CDR3. Losses at the gene ends were 5 bases for V and 3 bases for J; bases not matched to a gene: 2. CDR1 and CDR2 (germline): MNHNS, SASEGT. The CDR3 loop is CASSRTSGDYEQYF. CDR3 DNA sequence: TGTGCCAGCAGTAGGACTAGCGGGGACTACGAGCAGTACTTC.

The chain has TRBV4-1 and TRBJ2-1; 11 nucleotides match TRBD2. The CDR3 runs to 16 residues. Germline CDR1 and CDR2: MGHRA and YSYEKL. V dropped 3 bases and J dropped 6; count of bases not matched to a gene: 7. CDR3 sequence reads: CASSHYSGRAGNEQFF. The CDR3 nucleotides read TGCGCCAGCAGCCATTATAGCGGGAGGGCCGGCAATGAGCAGTTCTTC.

The chain couples TRBV7-9 to TRBJ2-3; 7 bases match TRBD1. Germline CDR1 is SEHNR and CDR2 is FQNEAQ (reference sequence). This CDR3 region has 16 residues. J was trimmed by 3 bases and V by 5 bases; bases with no gene match: 11. In DNA form, the CDR3 reads TGTGCCAGCAGCACCCGACAGGGCCCCGGGACAGATACGCAGTATTTT. It encodes CASSTRQGPGTDTQYF.

The rearrangement uses TRBV4-2 and TRBJ2-5, with no clear D. Trimming pared 0 bases from V and 1 base from J, leaving 9 bases between. The CDR3 has 15 amino acids. Germline V lookup: CDR1 LGHNA, CDR2 YNFKEQ. CDR3 protein: CASSQERQGQETQYF. CDR3 DNA: TGTGCCAGCAGCCAAGAGCGACAAGGCCAAGAGACCCAGTACTTC.

The chain is built from TRBV4-1 and TRBJ2-5, with unresolved D. This CDR3 has 14 residues. Per germline, CDR1 MGHRA and CDR2 YSYEKL. Trimming left V 4 bases short and J 5 bases short, with 14 bases between. The CDR3 sequence is CASSRGAAGETQYF. For the CDR3, the DNA is TGCGCCAGCAGCCGCGGCGCGGCCGGGGAGACCCAGTACTTC.

The rearrangement uses TRBV5-1 and TRBJ1-5; tentatively, D is TRBD1 (5 bases). This CDR3 is built from 13 residues. Germline lookup yields CDR1 SGHRS and CDR2 YFSETQ. The V and J ends lost 4 bases and 7 bases respectively, with 12 bases between them. CDR3 nucleotides: TGCGCCAGCAGCCGAGACAGTCTCCAGCCCCAGCATTTT. Translation gives CASSRDSLQPQHF. Filled out from reference TRBV5-1 and TRBJ1-5, the complete variable domain reads KAGVTQTPRYLIKTRGQQVTLSCSPISGHRSVSWYQQTPGQGLQFLFEYFSETQRNKGNFPGRFSGRQFSNSRSEMNVSTLELGDSALYLCASSRDSLQPQHFGDGTRLSIL.

DNA of the CDR3: TGCGCCAGCAGCTTGGAAGGGACAGGGTGGAATGAAAAACTGTTTTTT. Encoded protein: CASSLEGTGWNEKLFF. This chain uses TRBV5-1 with TRBJ1-4; 9 nucleotides line up with TRBD1. CDR3 length equals 16 residues. Germline-derived CDR1 and CDR2 are SGHRS and YFSETQ. Trimming cost V 0 bases and J 5 bases; bases outside gene matches: 5. The whole variable domain, remainder taken from reference TRBV5-1 and TRBJ1-4, is KAGVTQTPRYLIKTRGQQVTLSCSPISGHRSVSWYQQTPGQGLQFLFEYFSETQRNKGNFPGRFSGRQFSNSRSEMNVSTLELGDSALYLCASSLEGTGWNEKLFFGSGTQLSVL.

The genes are TRBV6-1 and TRBJ1-5; D perhaps matches TRBD1 (5 bases). Trimming took 1 base from V and 5 from J, leaving 9 bases between them. CDR1 MNHNS and CDR2 SASEGT come from the germline V gene. The CDR3 is 14 residues long. The CDR3 DNA reads TGTGCCAGCAGTGAAGGGACACCTTATCAGCCCCAGCATTTT. It yields the protein CASSEGTPYQPQHF.

The rearrangement uses TRBV19 and TRBJ1-2; D is possibly TRBD1 (5 bases). Germline lookup yields CDR1 LNHDA and CDR2 SQIVND (reference sequence). The CDR3 sequence is 15 residues long. Trimming took off 5 bases at V and 0 bases at J, with 13 bases between the two ends. CDR3 loop: CASSLLPQANYGYTF. Written as DNA, the CDR3 is TGTGCCAGTAGTCTCCTACCACAGGCTAACTATGGCTACACCTTC.

The chain uses TRBV6-1 and TRBJ2-2; TRBD1 aligns across 8 bases. Looked up from germline, CDR1 is MNHNS and CDR2 is SASEGT. The ends lost 6 bases at V and 5 bases at J; junction bases unmatched: 2. The CDR3 length is 13 residues. CDR3 DNA: TGTGCCAGCAGCCGACAGGGGACCGGGGAGCTGTTTTTT. Amino acid sequence: CASSRQGTGELFF.

This clone was picked up a small number of times. V and J are TRBV19 and TRBJ2-7, with D perhaps matching TRBD1 (7 bases). V lost 5 bases and J lost 4, with 12 bases in between. Germline loops: CDR1 LNHDA, CDR2 SQIVND (reference sequence). The CDR3 contains 13 residues. The CDR3 nucleotides are TGTGCCAGTAGTTTGACAGGGACTTACGAGCAGTACTTC. Translation gives CASSLTGTYEQYF.

The sample holds one count of this clone. The genes are TRBV12-3 or TRBV12-4 and TRBJ2-1, with a weak D call TRBD2 (6 bases). The CDR3 contains 13 residues. Trimming shortened V by 3 bases and J by 8 bases, and 11 bases separated the two germline ends. CDR3 coding DNA: TGTGCCAGCAGTTTTGGGGGGAGCGATGAGCAGTTCTTC. Amino acid sequence: CASSFGGSDEQFF.

The gene calls are TRBV10-2 and TRBJ2-5; TRBD2 agrees at 10 bases. CDR1 and CDR2 (germline): WSHSY, SAAADI. The CDR3 contains 17 residues. V shed 1 base, J shed 2 bases, and the junction held 7 bases outside the gene matches. The chain's CDR3 is CASSEWASGGGQETQYF. The CDR3 DNA reads TGCGCCAGCAGTGAGTGGGCTAGCGGGGGAGGTCAAGAGACCCAGTACTTC.

The chain carries TRBV27 and TRBJ2-7; a weak D match, TRBD1 (6 bases). From germline, CDR1 is MNHEY and CDR2 SMNVEV (reference sequence). With 4 bases removed from V and 0 bases from J, the gap between germline ends came to 10 bases. The CDR3 covers 14 residues. The CDR3 DNA is TGTGCCAGCAGTTGGGGGCCCAGCTCCTACGAGCAGTACTTC. Protein sequence: CASSWGPSSYEQYF.

The chain couples TRBV7-2 to TRBJ1-6; 7 positions agree with TRBD1. The CDR3 sequence is 14 residues long. The germline V gene has CDR1 SGHTA and CDR2 FQGNSA. Trimming took 3 bases from V and 11 from J; bases not matched to a gene: 7. DNA of the CDR3: TGTGCCAGCAGCTTTTTCCGGGACAGTGCACCCCTCCACTTT. Its protein is CASSFFRDSAPLHF.

The count of this clone is one. V gene TRBV6-5 combines with J gene TRBJ1-4; TRBD1 aligns across 7 bases. The CDR3 has 15 amino acids. Germline V gene sequence: CDR1 MNHEY, CDR2 SVGAGI. The V and J ends lost 6 bases and 3 bases, in that order; junction bases with no gene match: 7. Here the CDR3 reads CASSDTGAANEKLFF. CDR3 DNA sequence: TGTGCCAGCAGCGACACAGGGGCAGCTAATGAAAAACTGTTTTTT.

The CDR3: CASSQRENTEAFF. CDR3 sequence (DNA): TGCGCCAGCAGTCAGCGGGAGAACACTGAAGCTTTCTTT. The chain has TRBV4-1 and TRBJ1-1; D gene ambiguous. CDR1 is MGHRA, CDR2 YSYEKL, per germline. V dropped 6 bases and J dropped 1 base, with 9 bases sitting between them. The CDR3 covers 13 residues.

In regard to this clone: One junction end disagrees with the germline gene, perhaps due to a read error. The chain recombines TRBV7-9 with TRBJ2-7; D is ambiguous. CDR3 length: 11 amino acids. In germline, CDR1 is SEHNR, CDR2 FQNEAQ (reference sequence). In DNA, the CDR3 is TGTGCCAGCAGCTTAGAGGTCCAAATGAGGTTC. Translated, it gives CASSLEVQMRF.

The rearrangement joins TRBV19 to TRBJ1-5; TRBD1 is a possible D gene (5 bases). CDR1 LNHDA and CDR2 SQIVND come from the germline V gene (reference sequence). Trimming removed 3 bases at V and 7 bases at J, with 13 bases between. This CDR3 spans 14 amino acids. The CDR3 region has the DNA TGTGCCAGTAGTATCCAGGGCCTCAAACAGCCCCAGCATTTT. Residues: CASSIQGLKQPQHF.

This clone occurred a few times. The chain employs TRBV6-2 or TRBV6-3 and TRBJ1-3; no definite D call. CDR1 is MNHEY and CDR2 is SVGEGT in the germline V gene. The CDR3 length is 16 residues. V lost 0 bases and J 2 bases, leaving 11 bases between the germline ends. The CDR3 DNA reads TGTGCCAGCAGTTACTCGGAGGTTTCGACTGGAAACACCATATATTTT. Translating gives CASSYSEVSTGNTIYF.

The V gene is TRBV11-2, the J gene TRBJ1-3; no firm D call. From germline, CDR1 is SGHAT and CDR2 FQNNGV. V was pared by 2 bases and J by 0 bases, with 8 bases between. The CDR3 is 15 residues long. CDR3 bases: TGTGCCAGCAGCTTAAACGGGGACTCTGGAAACACCATATATTTT. Protein sequence: CASSLNGDSGNTIYF.

V and J are TRBV24-1 and TRBJ1-2; the match to TRBD1 covers 8 bases. The junction had 5 bases not matched to a gene; V was cut back by 4 bases and J by 5 bases. Per germline, CDR1 KGHDR and CDR2 SFDVKD. This CDR3 has 14 amino acids. CDR3 DNA sequence: TGTGCCACCAGTGACCCGGGACAGGTATATGGCTACACCTTC. Residues: CATSDPGQVYGYTF.

This chain links TRBV5-4 with TRBJ1-3; D not resolved. The CDR3 sequence is 14 residues long. Between the trimmed V and J ends, which lost 1 base and 0 bases, there was a span of 5 bases. Germline V gene sequence: CDR1 SGHNT, CDR2 YYREEE (reference sequence). Here the CDR3 DNA reads TGTGCCAGCAGCTTGCGCGGCTCTGGAAACACCATATATTTT. It translates to CASSLRGSGNTIYF.

This clone was detected a few times. V gene TRBV7-2 combines with J gene TRBJ2-5, with TRBD2 matching 8 bases. CDR1 and CDR2 (germline): SGHTA, FQGNSA. CDR3 length equals 15 residues. V was clipped by 2 bases and J by 5 bases; unmatched bases: 7. This CDR3 reads CASSLYGGAAETQYF. CDR3 DNA sequence: TGTGCCAGCAGCTTATACGGGGGGGCGGCGGAGACCCAGTACTTC.